Shown below are 30 T cell receptor beta chains from a single sample sequenced in a study of regulatory T cells in long-lasting Graves disease. The time point is: persistent/refractory GD, antithyroid drugs over 5 years with positive TRAb. Isolated PBMC RNA provided the starting material for the TCR library. Both iRepertoire HTBI primers and Arm-PCR of CDR3 regions were used to build the TCR beta libraries. MiXCR was run by TCRdb on the multiplex PCR reads, yielding one entry per CDR3 protein. The sample contains approximately 690,000 distinct CDR3 sequences, around 32% of which appear only once. Sequencing was performed on peripheral blood mononuclear cells (PBMCs), taken when the disease was refractory, from a patient treated with antithyroid drugs. The receptor source for this set is a female donor with Graves disease.

This sequence joins TRBV28 and TRBJ2-5, with 9 bases identical to TRBD2. The CDR3 runs to 17 residues. Losses at the gene ends were 6 bases for V and 4 bases for J; bases not matched to a gene: 15. The germline CDR1 and CDR2 sequences are MDHEN and SYDVKM. The CDR3 nucleotides are TGTGCCAGCAGCGCCGACCCCGGACTAGCGTTCCGAGAGACCCAGTACTTC. As protein: CASSADPGLAFRETQYF.

Only a few counts were recorded for this clonotype. This chain joins TRBV14 and TRBJ1-1, with no clear D. V lost 1 base and J 4 bases, leaving 16 bases between the germline ends. The CDR3 extends over 16 amino acids. The germline V gene has CDR1 SGHDN and CDR2 FVKESK. The CDR3 nucleotides are TGTGCCAGCAGCCAAGTCGCAGGCCCCTGGAGCACTGAAGCTTTCTTT. It translates to CASSQVAGPWSTEAFF.

The gene calls are TRBV6-1 and TRBJ2-7, with 11 bases lining up with TRBD2. CDR3 length: 16 residues. Germline loops: CDR1 MNHNS, CDR2 SASEGT. V lost 6 bases and J lost 6; bases outside the gene matches: 13. The CDR3 DNA is TGTGCCAGCAGGGAGATAGCGGGAGGGCCGAGTATCGAGCAGTACTTC. The encoded protein is CASREIAGGPSIEQYF.

V and J are TRBV19 and TRBJ1-2; perhaps TRBD1 as D (5 bases). CDR1 and CDR2 from the germline V gene are LNHDA and SQIVND (reference sequence). The length of the CDR3 is 14 residues. The V end lost 7 bases, the J end lost 4 bases, and 16 bases lay between the germline ends. The CDR3 nucleotides read TGTGCCAGTACCCACCCCCAGGGCACCTATGGCTACACCTTC. Protein: CASTHPQGTYGYTF.

This clonotype has just a few counts. This rearrangement joins TRBV7-6 to TRBJ1-3; 11 bases map to TRBD1. Germline V gene data show CDR1 as SGHVS and CDR2 as FNYEAQ. V shed 1 base and J 7 bases; nucleotides not matched to a gene: 6. CDR3 length equals 16 residues. CDR3 residues: CASSLDPGQGGNTIYF. DNA of the CDR3: TGTGCCAGCAGCTTAGATCCGGGACAGGGGGGGAACACCATATATTTT.

This clonotype has more than one count but fewer than ten. The rearrangement joins TRBV7-2 to TRBJ1-6; 8 bases are a match to TRBD1. The J segment lost 7 bases and the V segment lost 5 bases, leaving 13 bases of the junction unmatched. This CDR3 is built from 17 residues. The germline gives CDR1 SGHTA, CDR2 FQGNSA. In DNA form, the CDR3 reads TGTGCCAGCAGCCACGGACAGGGAGGAGTACTGAATTCACCCCTCCACTTT. Translating it yields CASSHGQGGVLNSPLHF.

This clonotype was seen many times. V is TRBV11-2 and J is TRBJ1-2; 7 bases fit TRBD1. Unmatched junction bases numbered 14, after V lost 4 bases and J lost 0 bases. This CDR3 contains 18 residues. The V gene's germline CDR1 is SGHAT and CDR2 FQNNGV. CDR3 region: CASSSIRGTALANYGYTF. The CDR3 DNA reads TGTGCCAGCAGCTCGATACGCGGGACAGCTTTAGCTAACTATGGCTACACCTTC.

As to this clonotype: An end of the junction does not agree with germline; a read error may underlie this. The chain carries TRBV28 and TRBJ1-2; the D gene is possibly TRBD1 (6 bases). CDR1 is MDHEN, CDR2 SYDVKM, per germline. The CDR3 extends over 16 amino acids. The CDR3 sequence is CASSQEQGYGSNGYTF. CDR3 DNA: TGCGCCAGCAGCCAAGAACAGGGATATGGGTCGAATGGCTACACCTTC.

The genes are TRBV15 and TRBJ1-6; perhaps TRBD1 as D (5 bases). Germline V lookup: CDR1 LNHNV, CDR2 YYDKDF (reference sequence). Trimming pared 6 bases from V and 7 bases from J, leaving 10 bases between. This CDR3 has 13 residues. The CDR3 DNA reads TGTGCCACCAGAGCTGGGGGAAATTCACCCCTCCACTTT. This gives the protein CATRAGGNSPLHF.

The chain combines TRBV6-1 with TRBJ2-3; D gene unclear. The CDR3 sequence is 14 residues long. V lost 1 base and J 2 bases, leaving 7 bases between the germline ends. CDR1 MNHNS and CDR2 SASEGT come from the germline V gene. CDR3 sequence: CASSEGGFTDTQYF. In DNA form, the CDR3 reads TGTGCCAGCAGTGAAGGGGGTTTCACAGATACGCAGTATTTT.

This chain connects TRBV6-1 to TRBJ2-5; possibly TRBD1 for D (6 bases). The germline V and J ends were trimmed by 4 bases and 5 bases, with 17 bases remaining between them. The CDR3 loop spans 15 amino acids. Per the germline V gene, CDR1 is MNHNS and CDR2 is SASEGT. CDR3 residues: CASSVQGRMWETQYF. The CDR3 nucleotides are TGTGCCAGCAGTGTACAGGGTCGGATGTGGGAGACCCAGTACTTC.

The sample holds a few counts of this clonotype. This chain connects TRBV19 to TRBJ2-7; D perhaps matches TRBD2 (6 bases). Germline V gene lookup returns CDR1 LNHDA and CDR2 SQIVND (reference sequence). This CDR3 is 14 amino acids long. Trimming removed 3 bases at V and 5 bases at J, with 14 bases between. Here the CDR3 DNA reads TGTGCCAGTAGTATTAGCGGAGGACCGGACGAGCAGTACTTC. It yields the protein CASSISGGPDEQYF.

This clonotype appeared a few times. The CDR3 sequence: CASSQGAGQGYGYTF. CDR3 DNA sequence: TGTGCCAGCAGCCAAGGTGCAGGACAGGGGTATGGCTACACCTTC. V gene TRBV3-1 combines with J gene TRBJ1-2; TRBD1 agrees at 9 bases. This CDR3 is built from 15 residues. CDR1 LGHDT and CDR2 YNNKEL come from the germline V gene (reference sequence). V lost 1 base to trimming and J lost 5 bases; unmatched junction nucleotides: 5.

The table lists this clonotype with a few counts. The junction departs from the called germline gene at one end, perhaps through a read error. This chain uses TRBV6-1 with TRBJ1-2; D not resolved. The CDR3 has 14 amino acids. Per the germline V gene, CDR1 is MNHNS and CDR2 is SASEGT. In DNA, the CDR3 is TGTGCCAGCAGCGAAGTTATCAGAAGCTATGGCTACACCTTC. This encodes CASSEVIRSYGYTF.

The chain is built from TRBV30 and TRBJ2-7, with D maybe TRBD2 (5 bases). Trimming cost V 1 base and J 3 bases, with 7 bases left between them. Germline V CDR1 and CDR2: GTSNPN, SVGIG (reference sequence). CDR3 length: 12 residues. Written as DNA, the CDR3 is TGTGCCTGGAGTGCGAGGGACTACGAGCAGTACTTC. This sequence encodes CAWSARDYEQYF.

There are many counts of this clonotype. The chain joins TRBV6-1 to TRBJ2-5, with 10 bases aligning to TRBD2. This CDR3 is 16 amino acids long. J lost 5 bases, V lost 8 bases, and 14 bases had no gene match. The germline V gene has CDR1 MNHNS and CDR2 SASEGT. Here the CDR3 DNA reads TGTGCCAGCGCCTACGAGGCGCTAGCGGGAGAGGAGACCCAGTACTTC. Amino acids: CASAYEALAGEETQYF.

The chain employs TRBV28 and TRBJ2-4, with a possible D match to TRBD2 (5 bases). The germline V gene encodes CDR1 MDHEN and CDR2 SYDVKM. The CDR3 consists of 16 residues. V dropped 5 bases and J dropped 0 bases, with 14 bases sitting between them. The CDR3 nucleotides are TGTGCCAGCAGTACCCCCGCAGGACTAGCCAAAAACATTCAGTACTTC. This sequence encodes CASSTPAGLAKNIQYF.

The DNA of the CDR3 is TGTGCCAGCAGCTTATCGGGAATGTTCTATGGCTACACCTTC. It specifies CASSLSGMFYGYTF. The chain combines TRBV7-2 with TRBJ1-2, with D unclear. Germline V CDR1 and CDR2: SGHTA, FQGNSA. V was clipped by 2 bases and J by 4 bases, with 11 bases between them. CDR3 length equals 14 residues. Drawing the rest from reference TRBV7-2 and TRBJ1-2, the complete variable domain is GAGVSQSPSNKVTEKGKDVELRCDPISGHTALYWYRQSLGQGLEFLIYFQGNSAPDKSGLPSDRFSAERTGGSVSTLTIQRTQQEDSAVYLCASSLSGMFYGYTFGSGTRLTVV.

This clonotype was recorded at least ten times. J is TRBJ1-2 and V is TRBV28; 9 nucleotides line up with TRBD1. The CDR3 sequence is 17 residues long. In germline, CDR1 is MDHEN, CDR2 SYDVKM. V lost 6 bases, J lost 3 bases, and 14 bases stayed unmatched. The CDR3 reads CASRNIQGARSYYGYTF. In DNA form, the CDR3 reads TGTGCCAGCAGAAACATACAGGGGGCGCGGAGTTACTATGGCTACACCTTC.

CDR3 amino acids: CASRSLPGGGPLEQYF. CDR3 nucleotide sequence: TGTGCCAGCAGAAGTCTCCCCGGGGGTGGACCCTTAGAGCAGTACTTC. The V call is TRBV6-2 or TRBV6-3, the J call TRBJ2-7, with D tentatively TRBD2 (6 bases). Trimming left V 6 bases short and J 7 bases short, with 25 bases between. Germline assignment: CDR1 MNHEY and CDR2 SVGEGT. CDR3 length: 16 amino acids.

This clonotype was detected a few times. The chain joins TRBV29-1 to TRBJ2-2, with TRBD1 identical over 7 bases. Trimming removed 6 bases from V and 0 bases from J; junction bases left unmatched: 1. This CDR3 is 13 amino acids long. Germline loops: CDR1 SQVTM, CDR2 ANQGSEA. CDR3 nucleotides: TGCAGCGTGGGACAGACGAACACCGGGGAGCTGTTTTTT. It yields the protein CSVGQTNTGELFF.

This clonotype was seen only a few times. The rearrangement joins TRBV29-1 to TRBJ1-2, with D possibly being TRBD1 (6 bases). This CDR3 has 12 residues. Germline V gene data show CDR1 as SQVTM and CDR2 as ANQGSEA. The V end was cut by 5 bases, the J end by 5 bases, with 12 bases between. CDR3 sequence reads: CSVNRAGYGYTF. CDR3 in DNA: TGCAGCGTTAACAGGGCAGGATATGGCTACACCTTC.

This clonotype was detected a few times. The V gene is TRBV2, the J gene TRBJ1-2, with D possibly being TRBD1 (5 bases). The CDR3 sequence is 13 residues long. Per germline, CDR1 SNHLY and CDR2 FYNNEI. Trimming took off 6 bases at V and 7 bases at J, with 15 bases between the two ends. CDR3 nucleotide sequence: TGTGCCAGCAGGAGCGGGGGGACGAGTGGCTACACCTTC. Translating it yields CASRSGGTSGYTF.

Only a few counts were recorded for this clonotype. V gene TRBV5-1 combines with J gene TRBJ1-2, with TRBD1 matching 7 bases. J lost 4 bases, V lost 4 bases, and 16 bases had no gene match. From germline, CDR1 is SGHRS and CDR2 YFSETQ. This CDR3 has 17 residues. This CDR3 reads CASSPWGPSTGAYGYTF. The CDR3 nucleotides are TGCGCCAGCAGCCCCTGGGGTCCCTCAACAGGGGCCTATGGCTACACCTTC.

The chain is built from TRBV27 and TRBJ1-2; no clear D. Trimming took 3 bases from V and 2 from J, leaving 19 bases between them. There are 17 residues in the CDR3. Germline CDR1 is MNHEY and CDR2 is SMNVEV (reference sequence). CDR3 amino acids: CASSLQARPASNYGYTF. DNA for the CDR3: TGTGCCAGCAGTTTGCAGGCCAGGCCCGCTTCCAACTATGGCTACACCTTC.

The chain carries TRBV6-1 and TRBJ2-7, with 13 bases aligning to TRBD2. The J segment lost 6 bases and the V segment lost 6 bases, leaving 5 bases of the junction unmatched. CDR3 size: 14 residues. Germline V gene lookup returns CDR1 MNHNS and CDR2 SASEGT. The CDR3 loop is CASRAGTSGVEQYF. CDR3 bases: TGTGCCAGCAGAGCCGGGACTAGCGGGGTCGAGCAGTACTTC.

There are a few counts of this clonotype. The chain recombines TRBV19 with TRBJ1-1, with D unclear. The germline V gene has CDR1 LNHDA and CDR2 SQIVND (reference sequence). CDR3 length equals 17 residues. V shed 3 bases and J shed 5 bases, with 22 bases lying between them. The CDR3 DNA follows: TGTGCCAGTAGTATTGTTGGTTTAAGGGTTTCGGGAACTGAAGCTTTCTTT. This codes for CASSIVGLRVSGTEAFF.

This chain uses TRBV2 with TRBJ2-3; 12 bases are a match to TRBD2. This CDR3 spans 15 amino acids. From germline, CDR1 is SNHLY and CDR2 FYNNEI. Trimming took 7 bases from V and 2 from J; bases not matched to a gene: 4. As DNA, the CDR3 is TGTGCCAGCATCAGGACTAGCGGGACCACAGATACGCAGTATTTT. The encoded protein is CASIRTSGTTDTQYF. Combining the CDR3 with reference TRBV2 and TRBJ2-3 gives the whole variable domain EPEVTQTPSHQVTQMGQEVILRCVPISNHLYFYWYRQILGQKVEFLVSFYNNEISEKSEIFDDQFSVERPDGSNFTLKIRSTKLEDSAMYFCASIRTSGTTDTQYFGPGTRLTVL.

This clonotype occurred a few times. The J gene is TRBJ2-7, the V gene TRBV5-1; 8 nucleotides agree with TRBD2. The CDR3 is made up of 15 amino acids. The V and J ends lost 0 bases and 2 bases, in that order; junction bases with no gene match: 4. Germline lookup yields CDR1 SGHRS and CDR2 YFSETQ. CDR3 sequence: CASSLGLSGAYEQYF. The CDR3 coding sequence is TGCGCCAGCAGCTTGGGCCTTAGCGGGGCCTACGAGCAGTACTTC. Full variable domain (remainder filled in from reference TRBV5-1 and TRBJ2-7): KAGVTQTPRYLIKTRGQQVTLSCSPISGHRSVSWYQQTPGQGLQFLFEYFSETQRNKGNFPGRFSGRQFSNSRSEMNVSTLELGDSALYLCASSLGLSGAYEQYFGPGTRLTVT.

This clonotype appeared once. This chain links TRBV20-1 with TRBJ1-1; D remains ambiguous. The V gene lost 6 bases and the J gene lost 2 bases, with 13 bases spanning the gap. The CDR3 has 13 amino acids. From germline, CDR1 is DFQATT and CDR2 SNEGSKA (reference sequence). CDR3 bases: TGCAGTGCCTCTAGGGATTTCAACACTGAAGCTTTCTTT. Protein: CSASRDFNTEAFF.